The 28 T cell receptor beta chains reported below all come from one sample, sequenced in a study of shared clonotypes between healthy human individuals. Clones were read by immunoSEQ multiplex PCR, and TCRdb kept only the in-frame ones, dropping some. The sample shows hundreds of thousands of clones, about 96% of them seen only once. CD8 cells classed as naive were CD45RO-negative and positively selected for CCR7, excluding terminally differentiated effector memory CD45RA+ cells. The specimen was naive CD8+ T cells sorted from blood. Receptors were obtained from a woman aged 30 to 39 in good health.

The chain links TRBV5-8 to TRBJ2-3, with D possibly TRBD1 on 6 matching bases. The germline V gene has CDR1 SGHTS and CDR2 YDEGEE. The CDR3 length is 15 residues. V shed 6 bases and J shed 6 bases, with 20 bases lying between them. In DNA form, the CDR3 reads TGTGCCAGCATTCCTCTCGGGACACGGGACGATACGCAGTATTTT. This translates into CASIPLGTRDDTQYF.

This clone occurred once. V gene TRBV19 combines with J gene TRBJ1-5, with unresolved D. Germline CDR1 is LNHDA and CDR2 is SQIVND (reference sequence). Trimming stripped 2 bases from V and 6 bases from J, with 8 bases between. This CDR3 is 13 amino acids long. CDR3 sequence reads: CASSIQTSQPQHF. CDR3 nucleotides: TGTGCCAGTAGTATACAAACATCTCAGCCCCAGCATTTT.

The chain recombines TRBV19 with TRBJ2-7; 13 nucleotides match TRBD2. J was trimmed by 4 bases and V by 5 bases; bases with no gene match: 8. The CDR3 sequence is 16 residues long. Germline V CDR1 and CDR2: LNHDA, SQIVND (reference sequence). Written as DNA, the CDR3 is TGTGCCAGTAGTCCCGGCTGGACTAGCGGGAGTTACGAGCAGTACTTC. As protein: CASSPGWTSGSYEQYF.

The genes are TRBV7-7 and TRBJ2-1; D might be TRBD2 (6 bases). There are 16 residues in the CDR3. CDR1 is SSHAT and CDR2 is FNYEAQ in the germline V gene (reference sequence). V lost 4 bases to trimming and J lost 0 bases, with 13 bases between them. The CDR3 sequence: CASSSAGSFSYNEQFF. As DNA, the CDR3 is TGTGCCAGCAGCTCGGCCGGGAGTTTCTCCTACAATGAGCAGTTCTTC.

The chain recombines TRBV7-2 with TRBJ2-7; 8 bases line up with TRBD1. Germline V gene data show CDR1 as SGHTA and CDR2 as FQGNSA. The CDR3 is made up of 16 amino acids. Trimming removed 3 bases from V and 3 bases from J; junction bases left unmatched: 10. CDR3 DNA: TGTGCCAGCAGCTTGGTCGGACAGGGCCTACACTACGAGCAGTACTTC. This translates into CASSLVGQGLHYEQYF.

This chain uses TRBV6-6 with TRBJ1-6, with D perhaps TRBD1 (5 bases). Germline V gene lookup returns CDR1 MNHNY and CDR2 SVGAGI (reference sequence). The CDR3 totals 15 residues. Trimming removed 2 bases at V and 3 bases at J, with 8 bases between. The CDR3 loop reads CASSYQQGYNSPLHF. The CDR3 region has the DNA TGTGCCAGCAGTTACCAGCAGGGCTATAATTCACCCCTCCACTTT.

The gene calls are TRBV27 and TRBJ2-1; perhaps TRBD1 as D (6 bases). Trimming took off 3 bases at V and 9 bases at J, with 9 bases between the two ends. The CDR3 has 12 residues. CDR1 MNHEY and CDR2 SMNVEV come from the germline V gene (reference sequence). The CDR3 bases are TGTGCCAGCAGTTTGAGGGGGACTGAGCAGTTCTTC. It encodes CASSLRGTEQFF.

The chain joins TRBV28 to TRBJ2-7; D not certain. The CDR3 loop spans 11 amino acids. The germline V gene encodes CDR1 MDHEN and CDR2 SYDVKM. The V end was cut by 3 bases, the J end by 6 bases, with 6 bases between. The CDR3 region has the DNA TGTGCCAGCAGTTTGGTACGCGAGCAGTACTTC. It translates to CASSLVREQYF.

This chain connects TRBV5-6 to TRBJ1-2; D call uncertain. The CDR3 spans 13 residues. V was cut by 1 base and J by 3 bases, with 7 bases left in between. In germline, CDR1 is SGHDT, CDR2 YYEEEE. The DNA for the CDR3 is TGTGCCAGCAGCTTGATGTCGGACTATGGCTACACCTTC. It is translated as CASSLMSDYGYTF.

The chain is built from TRBV19 and TRBJ1-1; 7 bases are shared with TRBD1. The CDR3 extends over 18 amino acids. Germline CDR1 LNHDA, CDR2 SQIVND (reference sequence). J was trimmed by 2 bases and V by 0 bases; bases with no gene match: 12. CDR3 DNA: TGTGCCAGTAGTATAGATCTCCCGACAGGGCTTCGCAACACTGAAGCTTTCTTT. Its protein is CASSIDLPTGLRNTEAFF.

The chain combines TRBV20-1 with TRBJ2-7; D is perhaps TRBD2 (5 bases). CDR1 is DFQATT and CDR2 is SNEGSKA in the germline V gene (reference sequence). The CDR3 loop spans 11 amino acids. V was pared by 0 bases and J by 6 bases, with 6 bases between. CDR3 amino acids: CSARDGSEQYF. The CDR3 region has the DNA TGCAGTGCTAGAGATGGGAGCGAGCAGTACTTC.

The chain links TRBV27 to TRBJ2-2; 7 nucleotides line up with TRBD2. Germline values: CDR1 MNHEY, CDR2 SMNVEV (reference sequence). The CDR3 consists of 15 residues. The ends lost 5 bases at V and 5 bases at J; junction bases unmatched: 8. The CDR3 bases are TGTGCCAGCAGTATTTCGGGGGAGGGGACCGGGGAGCTGTTTTTT. Its translation is CASSISGEGTGELFF.

The gene calls are TRBV7-8 and TRBJ2-5; D is perhaps TRBD1 (6 bases). The CDR3 is 16 amino acids. Germline V gives CDR1 SGHVS, CDR2 FQNEAQ. V was shortened by 1 base and J by 5 bases, with 17 bases between the two germline ends. In DNA form, the CDR3 reads TGTGCCAGCAGCTTAGAGTCGCCAGGGGCCCTTGAGACCCAGTACTTC. It yields the protein CASSLESPGALETQYF.

To note about this clone: In the same sample, other DNA sequences code for this CDR3. The V call is TRBV27, the J call TRBJ2-4; D unclear. Germline V gene data show CDR1 as MNHEY and CDR2 as SMNVEV (reference sequence). Trimming removed 0 bases from V and 1 base from J, with 10 bases in between. The CDR3 spans 16 residues. The CDR3 sequence is CASSLSPGTAKNIQYF. The DNA of the CDR3 is TGTGCCAGCAGTTTATCGCCGGGTACTGCCAAAAACATTCAGTACTTC.

J is TRBJ2-1 and V is TRBV6-5, with 7 bases that match TRBD2. The CDR3 is 12 residues long. Unmatched junction bases numbered 5, after V lost 7 bases and J lost 8 bases. Germline values: CDR1 MNHEY, CDR2 SVGAGI. CDR3 in amino acids: CASTKGGDEQFF. The DNA for the CDR3 is TGTGCCAGCACCAAGGGAGGGGATGAGCAGTTCTTC.

The rearrangement joins TRBV28 to TRBJ1-2; no clear D gene. There are 13 residues in the CDR3. V was cut by 2 bases and J by 4 bases, with 8 bases left in between. Looked up from germline, CDR1 is MDHEN and CDR2 is SYDVKM. CDR3 bases: TGTGCCAGCAGTTTACTCTTAGGCTATGGCTACACCTTC. This encodes CASSLLLGYGYTF.

The V call is TRBV28, the J call TRBJ2-5; possibly TRBD1 or TRBD2 for D (6 bases each). Trimming pared 2 bases from V and 5 bases from J, leaving 18 bases between. Germline V CDR1 and CDR2: MDHEN, SYDVKM. The CDR3 extends over 16 amino acids. The CDR3 protein is CASSLEARGAAETQYF. CDR3 in DNA: TGTGCCAGCAGTTTAGAAGCAAGGGGGGCGGCGGAGACCCAGTACTTC.

The V gene is TRBV5-1, the J gene TRBJ2-7; D unresolved. The CDR3 totals 14 residues. CDR1 is SGHRS, CDR2 YFSETQ, per germline. Trimming cost V 3 bases and J 0 bases, with 10 bases left between them. The CDR3 is CASSSAGNSYEQYF. Written as DNA, the CDR3 is TGCGCCAGCAGCTCGGCAGGAAACTCCTACGAGCAGTACTTC.

The V call is TRBV6-1, the J call TRBJ1-5; D is ambiguous. The CDR3 runs to 13 residues. Looked up from germline, CDR1 is MNHNS and CDR2 is SASEGT. Trimming cost V 6 bases and J 4 bases, with 10 bases left between them. In DNA, the CDR3 is TGTGCCAGCAGCGGACCATCAAATCAGCCCCAGCATTTT. Its translation: CASSGPSNQPQHF.

The V and J genes are TRBV4-1 and TRBJ2-7; TRBD2 agrees at 11 bases. Germline CDR1 MGHRA, CDR2 YSYEKL. The CDR3 covers 15 residues. V dropped 6 bases and J dropped 2; count of bases not matched to a gene: 6. CDR3 nucleotides: TGCGCCAGCAGACAGGGACTAGCGGTAACCTACGAGCAGTACTTC. This sequence encodes CASRQGLAVTYEQYF.

The chain links TRBV4-2 to TRBJ2-1, with D unclear. The CDR3 length is 18 residues. Between the trimmed V and J ends, which lost 0 bases and 1 base, there was a span of 16 bases. CDR1 LGHNA and CDR2 YNFKEQ come from the germline V gene. The chain's CDR3 is CASSQDMQAYASYNEQFF. The CDR3 region has the DNA TGTGCCAGCAGCCAAGATATGCAGGCATACGCATCCTACAATGAGCAGTTCTTC.

This clone was recorded only once. Other DNA sequences from this sample encode an identical CDR3 as well. This chain joins TRBV7-9 and TRBJ2-1, with 8 bases lining up with TRBD1. This CDR3 region has 14 residues. Trimming cost V 5 bases and J 4 bases; bases outside gene matches: 4. Germline CDR1 and CDR2: SEHNR and FQNEAQ (reference sequence). Here the CDR3 reads CASSLGQGYNEQFF. For the CDR3, the DNA is TGTGCCAGCAGCCTAGGACAGGGATACAATGAGCAGTTCTTC.

The chain couples TRBV28 to TRBJ2-6; 9 nucleotides agree with TRBD1. Germline values: CDR1 MDHEN, CDR2 SYDVKM. The CDR3 consists of 18 residues. V was pared by 4 bases and J by 1 base, with 8 bases of the junction left unmatched. The CDR3 DNA is TGTGCCAGCAGTTCCACCGGGACAGGGCTTTCTGGGGCCAACGTCCTGACTTTC. It codes for CASSSTGTGLSGANVLTF. Full variable domain (remainder filled in from reference TRBV28 and TRBJ2-6): DVKVTQSSRYLVKRTGEKVFLECVQDMDHENMFWYRQDPGLGLRLIYFSYDVKMKEKGDIPEGYSVSREKKERFSLILESASTNQTSMYLCASSSTGTGLSGANVLTFGAGSRLTVL.

J is TRBJ2-2 and V is TRBV10-2; weak D call: TRBD1 (9 bases). Deletions cut 6 bases from V and 4 bases from J, with 27 bases between. The CDR3 runs 19 residues. The V gene's germline CDR1 is WSHSY and CDR2 SAAADI. The DNA of the CDR3 is TGCGCCAGCAGCCTACAGGGGGCGCAAAGCGGGAGCTCCACCGGGGAGCTGTTTTTT. It codes for CASSLQGAQSGSSTGELFF.

The chain links TRBV27 to TRBJ1-2, with 7 bases lining up with TRBD1. This CDR3 contains 16 residues. V lost 3 bases and J lost 3; bases outside the gene matches: 10. Germline V gene data show CDR1 as MNHEY and CDR2 as SMNVEV (reference sequence). CDR3 in amino acids: CASSFSTGVSHYGYTF. In nucleotides, the CDR3 is TGTGCCAGCAGTTTCAGTACAGGGGTGTCTCACTATGGCTACACCTTC.

This clone has only one observation. This chain links TRBV4-1 with TRBJ1-5; D may be TRBD1 (6 bases). The CDR3 runs to 15 residues. CDR1 and CDR2 from the germline V gene are MGHRA and YSYEKL. The V gene lost 2 bases and the J gene lost 6 bases, with 14 bases spanning the gap. CDR3 residues: CASSQLSGESQPQHF. In nucleotides, the CDR3 is TGCGCCAGCAGCCAACTGTCAGGGGAATCTCAGCCCCAGCATTTT.

V gene TRBV15 combines with J gene TRBJ1-2; the D gene is possibly TRBD1 (5 bases). Trimming shortened V by 0 bases and J by 0 bases, and 11 bases separated the two germline ends. The CDR3 runs to 16 residues. Germline assignment: CDR1 LNHNV and CDR2 YYDKDF (reference sequence). The CDR3 spells CATSRDRREANYGYTF. Here the CDR3 DNA reads TGTGCCACCAGCAGAGATCGCAGGGAAGCTAACTATGGCTACACCTTC.

The V and J genes are TRBV15 and TRBJ2-7; 8 bases are shared with TRBD2. The CDR3 contains 14 residues. V was pared by 7 bases and J by 1 base, with 6 bases of the junction left unmatched. The germline V gene has CDR1 LNHNV and CDR2 YYDKDF (reference sequence). The CDR3 spells CATKAQRESYEQYF. The CDR3 DNA follows: TGTGCCACCAAGGCCCAGCGGGAGTCCTACGAGCAGTACTTC.